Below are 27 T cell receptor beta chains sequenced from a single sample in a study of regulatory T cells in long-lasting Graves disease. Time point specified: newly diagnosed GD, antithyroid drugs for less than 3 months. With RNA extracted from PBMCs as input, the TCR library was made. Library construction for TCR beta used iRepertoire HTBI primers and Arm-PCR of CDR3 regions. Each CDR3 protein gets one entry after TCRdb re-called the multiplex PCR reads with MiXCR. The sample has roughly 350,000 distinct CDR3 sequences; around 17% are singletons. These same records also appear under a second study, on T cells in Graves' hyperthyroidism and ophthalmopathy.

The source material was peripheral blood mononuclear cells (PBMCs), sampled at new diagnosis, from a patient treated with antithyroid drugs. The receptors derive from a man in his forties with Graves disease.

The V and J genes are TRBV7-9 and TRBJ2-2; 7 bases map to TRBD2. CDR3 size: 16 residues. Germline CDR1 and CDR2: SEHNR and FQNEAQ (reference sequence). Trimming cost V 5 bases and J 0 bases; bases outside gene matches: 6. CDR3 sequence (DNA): TGTGCCAGCAGCCGATATGGGGGGGCGAACACCGGGGAGCTGTTTTTT. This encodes CASSRYGGANTGELFF.

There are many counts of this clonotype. The CDR3 is CASTPGQAGANVLTF. Here the CDR3 DNA reads TGTGCCAGCACTCCCGGACAGGCAGGGGCCAACGTCCTGACTTTC. This chain links TRBV2 with TRBJ2-6, with TRBD1 matching over 7 bases. V lost 7 bases, J lost 4 bases, and 7 bases stayed unmatched. This CDR3 has 15 residues. Per germline, CDR1 SNHLY and CDR2 FYNNEI.

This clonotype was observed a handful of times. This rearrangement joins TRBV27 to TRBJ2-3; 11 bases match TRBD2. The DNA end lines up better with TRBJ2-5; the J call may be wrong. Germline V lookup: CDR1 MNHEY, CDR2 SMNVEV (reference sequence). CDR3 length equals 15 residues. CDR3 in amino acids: CASSSLAGGWETQYF. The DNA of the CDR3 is TGTGCCAGCAGTTCCTTAGCGGGGGGGTGGGAGACCCAGTACTTC.

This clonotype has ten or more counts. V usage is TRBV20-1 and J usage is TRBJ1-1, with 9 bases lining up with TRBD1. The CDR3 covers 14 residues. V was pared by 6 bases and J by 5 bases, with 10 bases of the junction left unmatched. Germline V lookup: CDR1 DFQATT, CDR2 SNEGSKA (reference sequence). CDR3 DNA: TGCAGTGCGCCCGACAGGACAGGGGCTACTGAAGCTTTCTTT. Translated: CSAPDRTGATEAFF.

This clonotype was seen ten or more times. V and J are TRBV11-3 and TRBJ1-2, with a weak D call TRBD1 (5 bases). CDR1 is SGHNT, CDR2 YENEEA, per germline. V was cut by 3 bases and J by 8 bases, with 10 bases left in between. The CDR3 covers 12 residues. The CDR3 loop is CASSFPGKGYTF. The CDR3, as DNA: TGTGCCAGCAGCTTCCCAGGGAAAGGCTACACCTTC. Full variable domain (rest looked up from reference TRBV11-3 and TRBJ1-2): EAGVVQSPRYKIIEKKQPVAFWCNPISGHNTLYWYLQNLGQGPELLIRYENEEAVDDSQLPKDRFSAERLKGVDSTLKIQPAELGDSAVYLCASSFPGKGYTFGSGTRLTVV.

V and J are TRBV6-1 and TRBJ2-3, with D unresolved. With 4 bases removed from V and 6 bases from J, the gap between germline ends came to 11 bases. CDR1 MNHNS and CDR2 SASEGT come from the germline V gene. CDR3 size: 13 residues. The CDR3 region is CASSALASDTQYF. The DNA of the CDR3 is TGTGCCAGCAGTGCTCTCGCGTCCGATACGCAGTATTTT.

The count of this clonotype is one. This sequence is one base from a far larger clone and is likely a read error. The CDR3 protein is CASSPRQIHEQYF. CDR3 DNA sequence: TGTGCCAGCAGCCCCCGGCAGATCCACGAGCAGTACTTC. The chain joins TRBV28 to TRBJ2-3, with D hard to call. The DNA end favors TRBJ2-7, so the J call may be wrong. Germline V gene data show CDR1 as MDHEN and CDR2 as SYDVKM. This CDR3 has 13 residues.

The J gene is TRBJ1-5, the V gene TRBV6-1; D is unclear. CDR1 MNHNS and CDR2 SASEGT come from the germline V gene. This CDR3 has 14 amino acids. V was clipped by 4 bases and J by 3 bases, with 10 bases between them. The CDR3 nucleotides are TGTGCCAGCAGTGTACAGAGCAACAATCAGCCCCAGCATTTT. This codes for CASSVQSNNQPQHF.

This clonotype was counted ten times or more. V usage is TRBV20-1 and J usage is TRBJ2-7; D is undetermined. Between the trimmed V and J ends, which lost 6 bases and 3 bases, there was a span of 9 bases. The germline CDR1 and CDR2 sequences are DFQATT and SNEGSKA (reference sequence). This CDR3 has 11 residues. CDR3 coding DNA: TGCAGTGCCTCGGAAAACTACGAGCAGTACTTC. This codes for CSASENYEQYF.

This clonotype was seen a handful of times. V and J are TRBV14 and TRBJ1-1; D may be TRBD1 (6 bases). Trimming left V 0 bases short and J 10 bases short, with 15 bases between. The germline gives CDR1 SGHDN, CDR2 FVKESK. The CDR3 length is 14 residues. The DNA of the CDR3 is TGTGCCAGCAGCCAAGAAACAGGGACCCTAGGAGCTTTCTTT. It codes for CASSQETGTLGAFF.

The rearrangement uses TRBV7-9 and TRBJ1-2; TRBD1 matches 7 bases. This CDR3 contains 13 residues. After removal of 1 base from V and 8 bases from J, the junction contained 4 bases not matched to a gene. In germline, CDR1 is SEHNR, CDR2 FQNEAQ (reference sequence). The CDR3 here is CASSLETGQGYTF. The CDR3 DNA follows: TGTGCCAGCAGCTTAGAGACAGGGCAAGGCTACACCTTC.

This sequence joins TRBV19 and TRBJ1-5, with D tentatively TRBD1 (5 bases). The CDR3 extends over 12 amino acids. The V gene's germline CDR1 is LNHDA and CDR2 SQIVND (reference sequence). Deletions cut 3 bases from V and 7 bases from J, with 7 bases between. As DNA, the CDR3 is TGTGCCAGTAGTATGGAGGGGCAGCCCCAGCATTTT. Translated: CASSMEGQPQHF.

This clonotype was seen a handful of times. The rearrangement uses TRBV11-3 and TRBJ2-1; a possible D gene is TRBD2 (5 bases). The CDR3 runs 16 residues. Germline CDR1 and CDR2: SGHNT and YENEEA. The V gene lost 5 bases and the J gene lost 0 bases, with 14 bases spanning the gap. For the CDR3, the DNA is TGTGCCAGCAGCCCCAACTCCGGGGTCTCCTACAATGAGCAGTTCTTC. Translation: CASSPNSGVSYNEQFF.

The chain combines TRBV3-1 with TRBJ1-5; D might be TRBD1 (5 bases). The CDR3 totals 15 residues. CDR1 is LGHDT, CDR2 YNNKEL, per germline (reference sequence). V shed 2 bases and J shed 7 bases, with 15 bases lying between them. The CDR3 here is CASSQFIGEGQPQHF. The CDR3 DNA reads TGTGCCAGCAGCCAATTCATAGGGGAAGGGCAGCCCCAGCATTTT.

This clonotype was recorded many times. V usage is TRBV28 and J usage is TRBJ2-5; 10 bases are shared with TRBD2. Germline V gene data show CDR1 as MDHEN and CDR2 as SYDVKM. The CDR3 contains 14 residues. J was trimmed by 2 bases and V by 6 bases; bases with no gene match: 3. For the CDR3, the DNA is TGTGCCAGCAGAGCTAGCGGGGGTCAAGAGACCCAGTACTTC. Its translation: CASRASGGQETQYF.

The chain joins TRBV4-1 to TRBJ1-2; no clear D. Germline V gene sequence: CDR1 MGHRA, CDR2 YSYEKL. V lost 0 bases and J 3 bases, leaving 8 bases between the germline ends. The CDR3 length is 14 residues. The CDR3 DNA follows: TGCGCCAGCAGCCAAGATCTAGGACACTATGGCTACACCTTC. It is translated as CASSQDLGHYGYTF.

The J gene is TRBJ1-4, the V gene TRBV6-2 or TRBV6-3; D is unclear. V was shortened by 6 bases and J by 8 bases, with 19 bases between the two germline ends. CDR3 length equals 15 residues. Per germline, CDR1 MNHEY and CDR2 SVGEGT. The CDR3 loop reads CASSEAPFRREKLFF. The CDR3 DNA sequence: TGTGCCAGCAGCGAAGCCCCTTTCAGAAGGGAAAAACTGTTTTTT.

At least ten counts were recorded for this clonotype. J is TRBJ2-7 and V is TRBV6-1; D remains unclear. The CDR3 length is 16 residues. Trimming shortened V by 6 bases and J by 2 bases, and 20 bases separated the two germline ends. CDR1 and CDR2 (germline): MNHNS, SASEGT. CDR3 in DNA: TGTGCCAGCAGAGACGGTACAGTCCACCGACCCTACGAGCAGTACTTC. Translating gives CASRDGTVHRPYEQYF.

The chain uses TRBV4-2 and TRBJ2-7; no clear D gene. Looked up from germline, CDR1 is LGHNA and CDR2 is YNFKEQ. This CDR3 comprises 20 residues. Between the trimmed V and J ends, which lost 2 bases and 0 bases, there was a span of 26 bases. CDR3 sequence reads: CASSQFFLAVPGVRSYEQYF. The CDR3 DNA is TGTGCCAGCAGCCAATTCTTTCTGGCTGTTCCTGGAGTCCGCTCCTACGAGCAGTACTTC.

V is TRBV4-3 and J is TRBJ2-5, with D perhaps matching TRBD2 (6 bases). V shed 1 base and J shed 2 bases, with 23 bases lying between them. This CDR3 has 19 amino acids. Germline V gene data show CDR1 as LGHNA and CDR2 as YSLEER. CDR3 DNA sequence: TGCGCCAGCAGCCAAGTTAAGCTAGGCCTCCCCGGAGGGCAAGAGACCCAGTACTTC. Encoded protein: CASSQVKLGLPGGQETQYF.

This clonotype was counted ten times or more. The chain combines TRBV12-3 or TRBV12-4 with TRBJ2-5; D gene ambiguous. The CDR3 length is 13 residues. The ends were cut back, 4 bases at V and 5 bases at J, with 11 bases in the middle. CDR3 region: CASSWSASETQYF. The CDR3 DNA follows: TGTGCCAGCAGTTGGTCAGCCTCTGAGACCCAGTACTTC.

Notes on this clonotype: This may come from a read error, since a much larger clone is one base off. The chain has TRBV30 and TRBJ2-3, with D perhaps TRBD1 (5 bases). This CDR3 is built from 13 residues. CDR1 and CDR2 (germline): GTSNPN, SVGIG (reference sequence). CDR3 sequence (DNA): TGTGCCTGGAGTTGGACAAGCACAGATACGCGGTATTTT. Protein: CAWSWTSTDTRYF.

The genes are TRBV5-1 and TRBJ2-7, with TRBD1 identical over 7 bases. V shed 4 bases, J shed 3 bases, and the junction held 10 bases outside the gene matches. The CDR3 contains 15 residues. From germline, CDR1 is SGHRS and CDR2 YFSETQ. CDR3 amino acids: CASSQQPGQNYEQYF. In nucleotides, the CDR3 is TGCGCCAGCAGCCAACAACCGGGACAGAACTACGAGCAGTACTTC.

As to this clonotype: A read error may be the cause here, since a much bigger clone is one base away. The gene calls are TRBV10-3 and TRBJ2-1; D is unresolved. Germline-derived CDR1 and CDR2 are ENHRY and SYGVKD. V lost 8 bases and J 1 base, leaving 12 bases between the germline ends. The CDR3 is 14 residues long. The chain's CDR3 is CAIRVDPSYNEQFF. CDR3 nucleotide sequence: TGTGCCATCCGAGTGGATCCGTCCTACAATGAGCAGTTCTTC.

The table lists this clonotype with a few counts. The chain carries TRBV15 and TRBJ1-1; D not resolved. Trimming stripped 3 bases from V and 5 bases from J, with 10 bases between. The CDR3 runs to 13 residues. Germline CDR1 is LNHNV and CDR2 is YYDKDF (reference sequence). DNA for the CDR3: TGTGCCACCAGCAGTATATATAGGACTGAAGCTTTCTTT. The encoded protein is CATSSIYRTEAFF.

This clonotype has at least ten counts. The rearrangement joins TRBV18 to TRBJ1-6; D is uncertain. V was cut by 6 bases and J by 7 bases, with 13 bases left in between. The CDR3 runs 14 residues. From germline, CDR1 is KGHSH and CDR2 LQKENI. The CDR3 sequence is CASSQYPGNSPLHF. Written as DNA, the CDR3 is TGTGCCAGCTCTCAATACCCCGGGAATTCACCCCTCCACTTT. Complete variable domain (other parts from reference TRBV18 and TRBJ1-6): NAGVMQNPRHLVRRRGQEARLRCSPMKGHSHVYWYRQLPEEGLKFMVYLQKENIIDESGMPKERFSAEFPKEGPSILRIQQVVRGDSAAYFCASSQYPGNSPLHFGNGTRLTVT.

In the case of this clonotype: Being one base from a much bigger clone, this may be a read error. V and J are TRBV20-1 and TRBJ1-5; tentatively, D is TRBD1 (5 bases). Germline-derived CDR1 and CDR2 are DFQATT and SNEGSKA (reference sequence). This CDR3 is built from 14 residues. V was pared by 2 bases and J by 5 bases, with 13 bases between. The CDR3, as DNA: TGCAGTGCTAGACCCGCGGGGGTCGATCAGCCCCAGCATTTT. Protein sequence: CSARPAGVDQPQHF.